This T cell receptor beta chain came from a study of T cell responses to AZD1222 COVID-19 vaccine. Study summary: Second-dose intervals of approximately 4 or approximately 12 weeks were pooled.

The V gene's germline CDR1 is MGHRA and CDR2 YSYEKL. V lost 0 bases, J lost 10 bases, and 15 bases lay in between. This CDR3 has 15 amino acids. To note about this clone: Its antigen is still unknown.

Whole-study results and caveats: Among the donors, most were white British and more were female, and clonal diversity was possibly underestimated.

Sequencing was performed with immunoSEQ multiplex PCR; in TCRdb, only in-frame clones are kept and a portion is missing. The sample shows approximately 180,000 clones, roughly nine tenths of them seen only once. The chain combines TRBV4-1 with TRBJ1-4; weak D call: TRBD1 (5 bases). The receptor was derived from an adult in good health. The specimen comprised peripheral blood, sampled on day 0 of AZD1222 vaccination. CDR3 sequence reads: CASSQERDVRGKLFF. CDR3 nucleotide sequence: TGCGCCAGCAGCCAAGAAAGGGACGTTAGGGGAAAACTGTTTTTT.